This T cell receptor beta chain was observed in a study of vaccination and CD4 T cells after COVID-19. At the level of the study: Every participant had a vaccine, which was either BNT162b2 or mRNA-1273, given in two doses.

Whole-study results and caveats: Relatively few convalescent patients were studied, without early post-infection timepoints.

Regarding treatment: roughly 10-day PBMC culture with coronavirus spike peptide pools or control peptides (ViraFEST assay). Sequencing of cultured CD4+ T cell DNA used the Oncomine TCR Beta short-read assay. CD4+ T cells were cultured, and genomic DNA was extracted from them. TCRdb ran MiXCR on the PCR reads and lists one entry per CDR3 protein. The sample has approximately 15,000 distinct CDR3 sequences, less than 70% seen once. A note on this clonotype: No antigen is known for it.

The sequenced sample consisted of CD4+ T cells from blood, cultured in vitro. This receptor was taken from a human donor who had recovered from COVID-19.

CDR3 protein: CASSYSGSRSNQPQHF. In nucleotides, the CDR3 is TGTGCCAGCAGTTACTCAGGCAGCCGAAGCAATCAGCCCCAGCATTTT. The J gene is TRBJ1-5, the V gene TRBV6-5; D not resolved. Germline values: CDR1 MNHEY, CDR2 SVGAGI. The CDR3 runs 16 residues. Trimming removed 0 bases from V and 1 base from J, with 10 bases in between.